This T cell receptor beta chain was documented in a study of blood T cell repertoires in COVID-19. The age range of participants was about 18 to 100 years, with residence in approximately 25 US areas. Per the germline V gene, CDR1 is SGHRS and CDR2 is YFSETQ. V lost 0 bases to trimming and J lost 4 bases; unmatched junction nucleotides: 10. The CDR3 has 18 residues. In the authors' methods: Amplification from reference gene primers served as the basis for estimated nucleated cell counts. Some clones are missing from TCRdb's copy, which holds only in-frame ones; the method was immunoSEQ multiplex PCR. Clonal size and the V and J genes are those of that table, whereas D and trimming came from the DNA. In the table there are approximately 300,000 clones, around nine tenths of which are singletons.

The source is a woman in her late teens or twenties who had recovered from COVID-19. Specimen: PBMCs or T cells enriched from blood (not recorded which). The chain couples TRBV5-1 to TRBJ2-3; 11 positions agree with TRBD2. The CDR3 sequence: CASSLGLISGRAADTQYF. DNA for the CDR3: TGCGCCAGCAGCTTGGGACTGATTAGCGGGAGGGCCGCAGATACGCAGTATTTT.